The text below deals with one TCR beta chain. The antigen is undetermined. This sample was taken from a study of cytomegalovirus exposure and HLA in healthy donors. Study summary: The 120 or so validation repertoires used the same platform as the 650 to 800 first-cohort repertoires, a later analysis reported.

Regarding the study as a whole: Rare TCR sequences predominated, though certain public TCRs were found in many donors. In vitro testing confirmed a few CMV-associated chains as specific for CMV antigens.

Produced via immunoSEQ multiplex PCR; TCRdb's table is partial and in-frame only. The sample lists around 190,000 clones, less than 85% occurring once. V lost 3 bases to trimming and J lost 5 bases; unmatched junction nucleotides: 8. This CDR3 region has 16 residues. The germline V gene has CDR1 MNHEY and CDR2 SMNVEV (reference sequence). The TCR sequence derives from a man aged 18 to 29 in good health and CMV-seropositive. The genes are TRBV27 and TRBJ2-2, with 8 bases fitting TRBD2. Sequencing input: PBMCs. The CDR3 sequence: CASSFGAGGGTGELFF. DNA for the CDR3: TGTGCCAGCAGTTTTGGGGCGGGGGGCGGTACCGGGGAGCTGTTTTTT.